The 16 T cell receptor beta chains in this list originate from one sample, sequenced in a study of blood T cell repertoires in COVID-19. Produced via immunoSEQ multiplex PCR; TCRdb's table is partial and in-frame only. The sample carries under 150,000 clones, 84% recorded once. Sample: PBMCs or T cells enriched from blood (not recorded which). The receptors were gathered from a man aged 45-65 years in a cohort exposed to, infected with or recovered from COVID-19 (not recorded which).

CDR3: CSTYYGANYGYTF. The CDR3 DNA is TGCAGCACCTACTACGGGGCTAACTATGGCTACACCTTC. The chain recombines TRBV29-1 with TRBJ1-2, with D unresolved. CDR3 length equals 13 residues. Trimming removed 8 bases from V and 0 bases from J, with 13 bases in between. Germline CDR1 reads SQVTM; CDR2 reads ANQGSEA. Supplemented by reference TRBV29-1 and TRBJ1-2, the full variable domain reads SAVISQKPSRDICQRGTSLTIQCQVDSQVTMMFWYRQQPGQSLTLIATANQGSEATYESGFVIDKFPISRPNLTFSTLTVSNMSPEDSSIYLCSTYYGANYGYTFGSGTRLTVV.

The CDR3 loop reads CASRPGITDTQYF. Written as DNA, the CDR3 is TGTGCCAGCAGACCGGGGATCACAGATACGCAGTATTTT. The J gene is TRBJ2-3, the V gene TRBV2, with D possibly being TRBD2 (5 bases). CDR1 and CDR2 (germline): SNHLY, FYNNEI. Trimming pared 6 bases from V and 2 bases from J, leaving 9 bases between. The CDR3 spans 13 residues.

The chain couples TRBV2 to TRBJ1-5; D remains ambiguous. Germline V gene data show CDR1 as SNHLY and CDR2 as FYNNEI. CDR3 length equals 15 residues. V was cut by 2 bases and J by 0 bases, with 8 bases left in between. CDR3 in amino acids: CASSESVYSNQPQHF. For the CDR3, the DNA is TGTGCCAGCAGTGAATCCGTATATAGCAATCAGCCCCAGCATTTT. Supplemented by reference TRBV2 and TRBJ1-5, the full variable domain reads EPEVTQTPSHQVTQMGQEVILRCVPISNHLYFYWYRQILGQKVEFLVSFYNNEISEKSEIFDDQFSVERPDGSNFTLKIRSTKLEDSAMYFCASSESVYSNQPQHFGDGTRLSIL.

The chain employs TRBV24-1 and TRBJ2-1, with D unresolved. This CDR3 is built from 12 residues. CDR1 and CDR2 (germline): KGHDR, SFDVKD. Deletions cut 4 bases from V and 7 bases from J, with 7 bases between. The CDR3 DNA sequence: TGTGCCACCAGTGAGTCTCGGAATGAGCAGTTCTTC. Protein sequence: CATSESRNEQFF.

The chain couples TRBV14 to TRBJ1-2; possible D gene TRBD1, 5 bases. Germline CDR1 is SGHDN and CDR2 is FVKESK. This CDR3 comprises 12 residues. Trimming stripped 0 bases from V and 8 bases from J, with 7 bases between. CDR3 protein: CASSQEGEGYTF. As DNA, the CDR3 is TGTGCCAGCAGCCAAGAAGGGGAAGGCTACACCTTC.

The CDR3 nucleotides read TGTGCCAGCAGTTACGATGGACAGGGCCCAGATACGCAGTATTTT. It encodes CASSYDGQGPDTQYF. V and J are TRBV6-5 and TRBJ2-3; 8 nucleotides align to TRBD1. The CDR3 has 15 amino acids. Germline assignment: CDR1 MNHEY and CDR2 SVGAGI. Unmatched junction bases numbered 5, after V lost 2 bases and J lost 4 bases.

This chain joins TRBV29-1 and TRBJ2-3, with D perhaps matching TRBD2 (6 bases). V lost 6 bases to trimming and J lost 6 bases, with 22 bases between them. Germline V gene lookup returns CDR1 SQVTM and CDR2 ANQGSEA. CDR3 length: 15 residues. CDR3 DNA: TGCAGCGTCCCCTCCGGGAGCGGAGGCGGGGATACGCAGTATTTT. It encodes CSVPSGSGGGDTQYF.

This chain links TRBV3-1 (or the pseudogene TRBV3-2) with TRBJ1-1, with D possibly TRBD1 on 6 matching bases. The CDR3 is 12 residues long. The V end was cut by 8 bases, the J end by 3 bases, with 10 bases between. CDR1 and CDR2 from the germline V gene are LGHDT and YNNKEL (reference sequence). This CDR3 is CASGPGDTEAFF. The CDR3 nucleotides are TGTGCCAGCGGACCAGGGGACACTGAAGCTTTCTTT.

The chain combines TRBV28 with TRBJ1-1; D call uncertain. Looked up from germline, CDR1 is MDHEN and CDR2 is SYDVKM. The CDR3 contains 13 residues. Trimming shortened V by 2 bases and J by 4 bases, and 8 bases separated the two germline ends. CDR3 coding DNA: TGTGCCAGCAGTTTAGCAGGTCGCACTGAAGCTTTCTTT. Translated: CASSLAGRTEAFF.

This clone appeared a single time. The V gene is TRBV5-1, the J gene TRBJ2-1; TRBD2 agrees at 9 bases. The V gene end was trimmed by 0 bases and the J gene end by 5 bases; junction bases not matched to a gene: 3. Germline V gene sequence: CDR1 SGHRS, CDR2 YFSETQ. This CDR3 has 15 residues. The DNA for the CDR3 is TGCGCCAGCAGCTTGGTACTAGCGGGTAACAATGAGCAGTTCTTC. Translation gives CASSLVLAGNNEQFF.

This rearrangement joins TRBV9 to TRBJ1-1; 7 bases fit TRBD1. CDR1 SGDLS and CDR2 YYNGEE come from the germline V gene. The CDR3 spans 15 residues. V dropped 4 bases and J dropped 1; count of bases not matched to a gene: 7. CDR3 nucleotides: TGTGCCAGCAGCCCAGAGGGGGCCGCGAACACTGAAGCTTTCTTT. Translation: CASSPEGAANTEAFF.

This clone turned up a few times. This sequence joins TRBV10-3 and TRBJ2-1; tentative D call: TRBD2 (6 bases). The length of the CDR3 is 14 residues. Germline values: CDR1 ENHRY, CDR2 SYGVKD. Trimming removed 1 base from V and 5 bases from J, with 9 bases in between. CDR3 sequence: CAISELASDNEQFF. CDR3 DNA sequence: TGTGCCATCAGTGAGTTAGCTAGCGACAATGAGCAGTTCTTC.

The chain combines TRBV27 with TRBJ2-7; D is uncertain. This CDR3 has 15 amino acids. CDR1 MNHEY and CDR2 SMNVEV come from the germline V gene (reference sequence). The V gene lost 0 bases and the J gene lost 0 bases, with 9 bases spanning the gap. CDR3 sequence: CASSLSVTSSYEQYF. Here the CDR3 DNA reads TGTGCCAGCAGTTTATCCGTTACGAGCTCCTACGAGCAGTACTTC.

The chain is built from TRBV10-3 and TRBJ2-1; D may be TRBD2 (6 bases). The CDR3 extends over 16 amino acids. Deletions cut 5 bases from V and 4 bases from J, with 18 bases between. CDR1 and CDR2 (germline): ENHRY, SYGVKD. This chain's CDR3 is CAISQAGLADYNEQFF. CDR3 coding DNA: TGTGCCATCAGTCAGGCGGGGCTAGCAGATTACAATGAGCAGTTCTTC.

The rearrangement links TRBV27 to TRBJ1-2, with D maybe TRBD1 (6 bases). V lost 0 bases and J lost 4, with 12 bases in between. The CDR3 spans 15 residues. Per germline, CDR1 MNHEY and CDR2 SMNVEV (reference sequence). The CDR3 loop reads CASSLSHRDSYGYTF. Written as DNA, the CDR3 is TGTGCCAGCAGTTTATCACACAGGGATAGCTATGGCTACACCTTC.

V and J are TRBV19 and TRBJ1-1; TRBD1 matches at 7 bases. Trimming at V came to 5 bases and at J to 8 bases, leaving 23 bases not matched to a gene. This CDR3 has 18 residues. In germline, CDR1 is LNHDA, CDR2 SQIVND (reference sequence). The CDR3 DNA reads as TGTGCCAGTAGTCTCCGTACCGGGACAGTCAGAACTGGGAGGGAAGCTTTCTTT. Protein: CASSLRTGTVRTGREAFF. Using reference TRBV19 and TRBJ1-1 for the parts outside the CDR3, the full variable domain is DGGITQSPKYLFRKEGQNVTLSCEQNLNHDAMYWYRQDPGQGLRLIYYSQIVNDFQKGDIAEGYSVSREKKESFPLTVTSAQKNPTAFYLCASSLRTGTVRTGREAFFGQGTRLTVV.